The 27 T cell receptor beta chains in this list originate from one sample, sequenced in a study of blood T cell repertoires in COVID-19 (dated by TCRdb to 2019 to 2021). Receptor amplification or capture employed the immunoSEQ multiplex PCR assay. TCRdb obtained this table from immuneACCESS and retained in-frame rearrangements with V and J assigned. These tables miss some clones; where compared with another copy, unresolved V genes account for less than half of the shortfall, and the remainder is unexplained. A total of 100,000 to 150,000 clones appear in this sample, 74% of them only once. The top ten constitute around 5.2% of the sample. The sample taken for sequencing was peripheral blood. The receptor source for this set is a man between 60 and 75 years old with acute or convalescent COVID-19.

This clone was seen once. The chain couples TRBV5-1 to TRBJ2-7; 10 positions agree with TRBD1. The CDR3 length is 17 residues. Germline-derived CDR1 and CDR2 are SGHRS and YFSETQ. The V segment lost 0 bases and the J segment 1 base; nucleotides outside the gene matches: 7. CDR3 residues: CASSLGGTGEVSYEQYF. The CDR3 nucleotides read TGCGCCAGCAGCTTGGGTGGGACAGGGGAAGTTTCCTACGAGCAGTACTTC.

This clone has a handful of counts. This chain uses TRBV24-1 with TRBJ2-7; 11 nucleotides match TRBD2. The CDR3 loop spans 15 amino acids. After removal of 3 bases from V and 4 bases from J, the junction contained 4 bases not matched to a gene. CDR1 and CDR2 from the germline V gene are KGHDR and SFDVKD. CDR3 in DNA: TGTGCCACCAGTGATCGACTAGCGGGAAGGTACGAGCAGTACTTC. Translating it yields CATSDRLAGRYEQYF.

The gene calls are TRBV7-9 and TRBJ1-6; D call uncertain. Germline CDR1 SEHNR, CDR2 FQNEAQ (reference sequence). V lost 1 base and J 5 bases, leaving 12 bases between the germline ends. The CDR3 has 16 residues. Here the CDR3 reads CASSLGTGNNNSPLHF. The CDR3 region has the DNA TGTGCCAGCAGCTTAGGCACGGGGAATAATAATTCACCCCTCCACTTT.

The V gene is TRBV7-8, the J gene TRBJ2-1; 10 bases match TRBD2. Trimming removed 1 base from V and 5 bases from J; junction bases left unmatched: 8. Germline-derived CDR1 and CDR2 are SGHVS and FQNEAQ. The CDR3 has 17 residues. The CDR3 nucleotides read TGTGCCAGCAGCTTAGTGGTTGGTAGCGGGGGGAACAATGAGCAGTTCTTC. Its protein is CASSLVVGSGGNNEQFF.

V usage is TRBV5-6 and J usage is TRBJ1-6, with TRBD1 identical over 9 bases. The trim removed 1 base at V and 10 bases at J, leaving 3 bases unmatched. Germline CDR1 SGHDT, CDR2 YYEEEE. The CDR3 contains 14 residues. CDR3 DNA sequence: TGTGCCAGCAGCTTGAAACAGGGGGCCTCACCCCTCCACTTT. It yields the protein CASSLKQGASPLHF.

The chain combines TRBV7-9 with TRBJ2-1; 10 nucleotides agree with TRBD2. The CDR3 extends over 16 amino acids. V shed 7 bases, J shed 7 bases, and the junction held 13 bases outside the gene matches. Germline-derived CDR1 and CDR2 are SEHNR and FQNEAQ (reference sequence). As DNA, the CDR3 is TGTGCCAGCACCCCAGCGGGAGGGCCAAAATTGAATGAGCAGTTCTTC. It codes for CASTPAGGPKLNEQFF.

This clone was recorded only once. The chain uses TRBV11-2 and TRBJ2-2; 7 bases line up with TRBD2. CDR3 length: 15 residues. Trimming removed 4 bases from V and 3 bases from J; junction bases left unmatched: 5. From germline, CDR1 is SGHAT and CDR2 FQNNGV. The CDR3: CASSSLALYTGELFF. For the CDR3, the DNA is TGTGCCAGCAGCTCACTAGCGTTATACACCGGGGAGCTGTTTTTT.

The chain carries TRBV10-1 and TRBJ2-3; D perhaps matches TRBD2 (7 bases). This CDR3 is built from 15 residues. V was pared by 4 bases and J by 5 bases, with 16 bases between. Per germline, CDR1 WNHNN and CDR2 SYGVQD (reference sequence). CDR3 residues: CASSVGGGRGDTQYF. Here the CDR3 DNA reads TGCGCCAGCAGTGTCGGCGGGGGCCGGGGAGATACGCAGTATTTT.

The rearrangement uses TRBV24-1 and TRBJ2-3; TRBD2 aligns across 14 bases. The CDR3 is 18 amino acids. The J segment lost 3 bases and the V segment lost 4 bases, leaving 8 bases of the junction unmatched. From germline, CDR1 is KGHDR and CDR2 SFDVKD. The CDR3 here is CATSDPSGTSGSTDTQYF. In DNA, the CDR3 is TGTGCCACCAGTGACCCTAGCGGGACTAGCGGGAGTACAGATACGCAGTATTTT.

This rearrangement joins TRBV18 to TRBJ1-2; 9 bases line up with TRBD1. The CDR3 runs to 14 residues. Germline V gene lookup returns CDR1 KGHSH and CDR2 LQKENI. The trim removed 2 bases at V and 7 bases at J, leaving 5 bases unmatched. DNA of the CDR3: TGTGCCAGCTCACCATCGGGACAGGGTTTTGGCTACACCTTC. Translating gives CASSPSGQGFGYTF.

This rearrangement joins TRBV12-5 to TRBJ2-1; D possibly corresponds to TRBD2 (6 bases). There are 15 residues in the CDR3. V dropped 6 bases and J dropped 6 bases, with 18 bases sitting between them. Germline-derived CDR1 and CDR2 are LGHNT and FRNRAP. The CDR3 loop reads CASGKTGTSSNEQFF. CDR3 nucleotide sequence: TGTGCTAGTGGCAAGACCGGGACTTCAAGCAATGAGCAGTTCTTC.

V and J are TRBV24-1 and TRBJ1-4; 7 bases match TRBD1. Germline loops: CDR1 KGHDR, CDR2 SFDVKD. The CDR3 runs 11 residues. V lost 10 bases, J lost 10 bases, and 5 bases stayed unmatched. The CDR3 nucleotides are TGTGCCACTTCAGGGGGTGGAAAACTGTTTTTT. Its translation: CATSGGGKLFF.

This clone was observed a few times. V and J are TRBV2 and TRBJ1-3; the D gene is possibly TRBD1 (5 bases). Germline loops: CDR1 SNHLY, CDR2 FYNNEI. Deletions cut 3 bases from V and 7 bases from J, with 13 bases between. The CDR3 covers 14 residues. This CDR3 reads CASSDTRVVNTIYF. The CDR3 nucleotides are TGTGCCAGCAGTGATACCAGGGTCGTCAACACCATATATTTT.

The chain links TRBV14 to TRBJ1-6, with TRBD1 as a possible D gene (5 bases). The CDR3 has 14 residues. The V gene lost 1 base and the J gene lost 7 bases, with 8 bases spanning the gap. CDR1 SGHDN and CDR2 FVKESK come from the germline V gene. This CDR3 reads CASSQGQKNSPLHF. The CDR3 DNA is TGTGCCAGCAGCCAAGGACAGAAGAATTCACCCCTCCACTTT.

This clone was counted only a few times. J is TRBJ1-2 and V is TRBV6-4, with 11 bases identical to TRBD1. Per the germline V gene, CDR1 is MRHNA and CDR2 is SNTAGT. The trim removed 6 bases at V and 8 bases at J, leaving 8 bases unmatched. The CDR3 extends over 14 amino acids. Here the CDR3 reads CASRGQGATGGYTF. Written as DNA, the CDR3 is TGTGCCAGCAGAGGACAGGGGGCAACTGGGGGCTACACCTTC.

CDR3 in amino acids: CASSEQGWGLWSNQPQHF. In DNA, the CDR3 is TGTGCCAGCAGTGAACAGGGGTGGGGGCTTTGGAGCAATCAGCCCCAGCATTTT. The chain is built from TRBV6-1 and TRBJ1-5; weak D call: TRBD1 (6 bases). This CDR3 has 18 amino acids. Germline V lookup: CDR1 MNHNS, CDR2 SASEGT. V was cut by 2 bases and J by 1 base, with 18 bases left in between.

V gene TRBV27 combines with J gene TRBJ1-2; 8 bases match TRBD1. The germline gives CDR1 MNHEY, CDR2 SMNVEV (reference sequence). The CDR3 is 16 residues long. After removal of 8 bases from V and 4 bases from J, the junction contained 15 bases not matched to a gene. The chain's CDR3 is CASASHTGQESYGYTF. CDR3 coding DNA: TGTGCCAGCGCCTCGCATACGGGACAGGAGTCCTATGGCTACACCTTC.

This chain connects TRBV7-2 to TRBJ2-6; no reliable D call. The CDR3 sequence is 14 residues long. Between the trimmed V and J ends, which lost 4 bases and 2 bases, there was a span of 6 bases. Germline-derived CDR1 and CDR2 are SGHTA and FQGNSA. In DNA form, the CDR3 reads TGTGCCAGCAGCTCGGGTGCTGGGGCCAACGTCCTGACTTTC. Amino acid sequence: CASSSGAGANVLTF. Full variable domain (rest looked up from reference TRBV7-2 and TRBJ2-6): GAGVSQSPSNKVTEKGKDVELRCDPISGHTALYWYRQSLGQGLEFLIYFQGNSAPDKSGLPSDRFSAERTGGSVSTLTIQRTQQEDSAVYLCASSSGAGANVLTFGAGSRLTVL.

J is TRBJ1-2 and V is TRBV28; TRBD1 matches at 8 bases. This CDR3 comprises 14 residues. Looked up from germline, CDR1 is MDHEN and CDR2 is SYDVKM. V shed 6 bases and J 4 bases; nucleotides not matched to a gene: 7. This CDR3 is CASRPQGGGYGYTF. In DNA form, the CDR3 reads TGTGCCAGCAGGCCACAGGGGGGTGGCTATGGCTACACCTTC.

V gene TRBV18 combines with J gene TRBJ1-2; D may be TRBD1 (5 bases). V gave up 5 bases and J gave up 4 bases, with 11 bases separating them. Germline lookup yields CDR1 KGHSH and CDR2 LQKENI. This CDR3 is built from 13 residues. The CDR3 sequence is CASSADSSYGYTF. The CDR3 nucleotides are TGTGCCAGCTCAGCTGACAGTTCCTATGGCTACACCTTC.

V and J are TRBV19 and TRBJ2-1, with TRBD2 matching over 8 bases. Unmatched junction bases numbered 14, after V lost 3 bases and J lost 10 bases. This CDR3 comprises 16 residues. Per the germline V gene, CDR1 is LNHDA and CDR2 is SQIVND (reference sequence). In DNA, the CDR3 is TGTGCCAGTAGTATCCCCCCCAGGGGTTCTAGCGGGGAGCAGTTCTTC. Protein product: CASSIPPRGSSGEQFF.

The rearrangement uses TRBV6-1 and TRBJ1-1, with 7 bases lining up with TRBD1. CDR3 length: 18 residues. Germline V lookup: CDR1 MNHNS, CDR2 SASEGT. The V and J ends lost 4 bases and 4 bases, in that order; junction bases with no gene match: 18. DNA of the CDR3: TGTGCCAGCAGTGGGGGGACAGTCCCTGGTTGGCGATTCACTGAAGCTTTCTTT. Amino acids: CASSGGTVPGWRFTEAFF.

This clone was recorded a few times. The chain carries TRBV7-8 and TRBJ2-2; D not resolved. This CDR3 region has 11 residues. CDR1 and CDR2 (germline): SGHVS, FQNEAQ. With 5 bases removed from V and 9 bases from J, the gap between germline ends came to 7 bases. CDR3 region: CASSQTRELFF. In DNA, the CDR3 is TGTGCCAGCAGCCAGACTCGGGAGCTGTTTTTT.

This chain links TRBV27 with TRBJ1-2, with 9 bases matching TRBD1. CDR3 length: 15 amino acids. Looked up from germline, CDR1 is MNHEY and CDR2 is SMNVEV (reference sequence). The V segment lost 4 bases and the J segment 8 bases; nucleotides outside the gene matches: 11. The DNA for the CDR3 is TGTGCCAGCAGTTCGCAAGACAGGGGGAAAGGCGGCTACACCTTC. Translated: CASSSQDRGKGGYTF.

This clone was seen repeatedly, ten times or more. The J gene is TRBJ1-2, the V gene TRBV7-9; a weak D match, TRBD1 (6 bases). The V and J ends lost 4 bases and 5 bases respectively, with 17 bases between them. This CDR3 comprises 15 residues. Germline CDR1 and CDR2: SEHNR and FQNEAQ (reference sequence). The CDR3 sequence: CASSWTALKLYGYTF. In DNA, the CDR3 is TGTGCCAGCAGCTGGACAGCCCTAAAACTTTATGGCTACACCTTC.

The rearrangement uses TRBV29-1 and TRBJ2-1, with 8 positions matching TRBD2. The V segment lost 7 bases and the J segment 4 bases; nucleotides outside the gene matches: 12. The length of the CDR3 is 15 residues. Germline CDR1 SQVTM, CDR2 ANQGSEA. CDR3 protein: CSALIAGSLYNEQFF. DNA of the CDR3: TGCAGCGCCTTAATAGCGGGATCCCTTTACAATGAGCAGTTCTTC.

In its sample, this clone was seen a few times. This chain connects TRBV15 to TRBJ2-6; a possible D gene is TRBD2 (5 bases). CDR3 length: 18 amino acids. V lost 1 base and J lost 0, with 13 bases in between. Germline V CDR1 and CDR2: LNHNV, YYDKDF (reference sequence). CDR3 bases: TGTGCCACCAGCAGAGGAGCTGGCCGGGGCTCTGGGGCCAACGTCCTGACTTTC. Residues: CATSRGAGRGSGANVLTF.